These 21 T cell receptor beta chains share one sample of origin, sequenced in a study of blood T cell repertoires in COVID-19. The repertoire was sequenced with immunoSEQ multiplex PCR; TCRdb's copy has only in-frame clones and lacks some. The sample records about 240,000 clones, 87% being singletons. Sequencing was performed on PBMCs or T cells enriched from blood (not recorded which). The receptors originated from a woman aged 30 to 39 with acute COVID-19.

Only one count was recorded for this clone. V usage is TRBV6-5 and J usage is TRBJ1-5, with TRBD1 matching 8 bases. Germline CDR1 reads MNHEY; CDR2 reads SVGAGI. The CDR3 consists of 13 residues. V dropped 6 bases and J dropped 5; count of bases not matched to a gene: 3. The DNA for the CDR3 is TGTGCCAGCAGGGACAGGGATGATCAGCCCCAGCATTTT. The encoded protein is CASRDRDDQPQHF.

J is TRBJ2-1 and V is TRBV3-1 (or the pseudogene TRBV3-2), with a weak D call TRBD2 (7 bases). V was cut by 4 bases and J by 5 bases, with 15 bases left in between. From germline, CDR1 is LGHDT and CDR2 YNNKEL (reference sequence). The CDR3 runs to 15 residues. CDR3 region: CASSPLGGAHNEQFF. CDR3 sequence (DNA): TGTGCCAGCAGCCCCCTGGGGGGGGCCCACAATGAGCAGTTCTTC.

This clone was seen once. This chain links TRBV9 with TRBJ2-3; 8 positions match TRBD1. J gave up 5 bases and V 4 bases, and 12 bases lay outside the gene matches. CDR1 SGDLS and CDR2 YYNGEE come from the germline V gene. There are 16 residues in the CDR3. The CDR3 DNA reads TGTGCCAGCAGCAAAACGGAGACAGGGGCAGGAGATACGCAGTATTTT. It specifies CASSKTETGAGDTQYF.

V and J are TRBV27 and TRBJ1-1, with D maybe TRBD1 (5 bases). With 8 bases removed from V and 2 bases from J, the gap between germline ends came to 12 bases. This CDR3 contains 13 residues. Per germline, CDR1 MNHEY and CDR2 SMNVEV (reference sequence). CDR3 residues: CASRPGGNTEAFF. For the CDR3, the DNA is TGTGCCAGCCGCCCCGGGGGTAACACTGAAGCTTTCTTT.

The V and J genes are TRBV19 and TRBJ2-1, with a possible D match to TRBD1 (6 bases). Germline V gene lookup returns CDR1 LNHDA and CDR2 SQIVND (reference sequence). The CDR3 is made up of 14 amino acids. The V end was cut by 2 bases, the J end by 11 bases, with 16 bases between. In DNA form, the CDR3 reads TGTGCCAGTAGTATACCTCCTAGAGGGGACAAGCAGTTCTTC. Translating it yields CASSIPPRGDKQFF.

V is TRBV13 and J is TRBJ1-2; D not certain. The germline gives CDR1 PRHDT, CDR2 FYEKMQ (reference sequence). The V end lost 2 bases, the J end lost 6 bases, and 7 bases lay between the germline ends. The CDR3 loop spans 12 amino acids. The CDR3 DNA follows: TGTGCCAGCAGCTTAAGTCGGGATGGCTACACCTTC. Amino acid sequence: CASSLSRDGYTF. Filled out from reference TRBV13 and TRBJ1-2, the complete variable domain reads AAGVIQSPRHLIKEKRETATLKCYPIPRHDTVYWYQQGPGQDPQFLISFYEKMQSDKGSIPDRFSAQQFSDYHSELNMSSLELGDSALYFCASSLSRDGYTFGSGTRLTVV.

This sequence joins TRBV5-1 and TRBJ2-2, with 7 nucleotides matching TRBD2. Germline V CDR1 and CDR2: SGHRS, YFSETQ. V lost 4 bases to trimming and J lost 3 bases; unmatched junction nucleotides: 9. This CDR3 contains 16 residues. The chain's CDR3 is CASSPAGESDTGELFF. The CDR3 nucleotides read TGCGCCAGCAGCCCGGCGGGGGAATCGGACACCGGGGAGCTGTTTTTT.

This clone has only one observation. The chain recombines TRBV7-8 with TRBJ1-3; D unresolved. The CDR3 consists of 14 residues. Germline CDR1 is SGHVS and CDR2 is FQNEAQ. Trimming took off 3 bases at V and 1 base at J, with 7 bases between the two ends. CDR3 amino acids: CASSLEVSGNTIYF. The DNA of the CDR3 is TGTGCCAGCAGCTTGGAGGTATCTGGAAACACCATATATTTT.

The V call is TRBV18, the J call TRBJ2-1; 10 bases line up with TRBD2. Trimming removed 3 bases from V and 3 bases from J; junction bases left unmatched: 2. CDR3 length: 15 residues. The germline gives CDR1 KGHSH, CDR2 LQKENI. Here the CDR3 reads CASSPGLANYNEQFF. In nucleotides, the CDR3 is TGTGCCAGCTCACCGGGACTAGCGAACTACAATGAGCAGTTCTTC.

V gene TRBV9 combines with J gene TRBJ2-1, with 12 nucleotides matching TRBD1. Germline V CDR1 and CDR2: SGDLS, YYNGEE. The CDR3 runs 15 residues. Germline trimming cut 0 bases from V and 10 bases from J; bases unmatched to any gene: 5. The CDR3 coding sequence is TGTGCCAGCAGCGTAGACGGGACAGGGGGCGGCGAGCAGTTCTTC. Protein product: CASSVDGTGGGEQFF.

The rearrangement links TRBV6-5 to TRBJ1-1; no reliable D call. Germline V gives CDR1 MNHEY, CDR2 SVGAGI. The CDR3 covers 14 residues. The V and J ends lost 6 bases and 1 base respectively, with 12 bases between them. DNA for the CDR3: TGTGCCAGCAGGGCGAGGCCGACGAACACTGAAGCTTTCTTT. Amino acids: CASRARPTNTEAFF.

J is TRBJ1-2 and V is TRBV4-1, with 7 bases fitting TRBD1. The length of the CDR3 is 15 residues. Germline trimming cut 1 base from V and 4 bases from J; bases unmatched to any gene: 6. Per germline, CDR1 MGHRA and CDR2 YSYEKL. CDR3 coding DNA: TGCGCCAGCAGCCAAGGACAGGGTTGGGGCTATGGCTACACCTTC. It yields the protein CASSQGQGWGYGYTF.

This clone appeared once. V and J are TRBV4-2 and TRBJ2-7; tentative D call: TRBD1 (5 bases). This CDR3 comprises 15 residues. V was clipped by 0 bases and J by 4 bases, with 13 bases between them. The germline CDR1 and CDR2 sequences are LGHNA and YNFKEQ. CDR3 protein: CASSQEMSRVYEQYF. CDR3 DNA: TGTGCCAGCAGCCAAGAGATGTCCAGGGTTTACGAGCAGTACTTC.

This clone was counted once. The V call is TRBV9, the J call TRBJ1-1; D gene unclear. The CDR3 consists of 15 residues. The V gene lost 0 bases and the J gene lost 5 bases, with 14 bases spanning the gap. CDR1 and CDR2 from the germline V gene are SGDLS and YYNGEE. This CDR3 is CASSVVMEVGTEAFF. The DNA of the CDR3 is TGTGCCAGCAGCGTAGTGATGGAGGTGGGAACTGAAGCTTTCTTT.

V usage is TRBV19 and J usage is TRBJ1-2; TRBD1 aligns across 7 bases. Looked up from germline, CDR1 is LNHDA and CDR2 is SQIVND (reference sequence). This CDR3 comprises 12 residues. Germline trimming cut 5 bases from V and 4 bases from J; bases unmatched to any gene: 1. The CDR3 sequence is CASSPGGYGYTF. The CDR3, as DNA: TGTGCCAGTAGTCCAGGGGGCTATGGCTACACCTTC.

This clone was seen a single time. The CDR3 DNA follows: TGTGCCAGCAGCGTAGCGGGTGGATACACAGATACGCAGTATTTT. Encoded protein: CASSVAGGYTDTQYF. This chain links TRBV9 with TRBJ2-3; D remains ambiguous. Per germline, CDR1 SGDLS and CDR2 YYNGEE. The ends were cut back, 0 bases at V and 2 bases at J, with 10 bases in the middle. This CDR3 region has 15 residues.

CDR3 coding DNA: TGTGCCAGCAGCCAGACTAGCGGGGGTCACAATGAGCAGTTCTTC. Protein: CASSQTSGGHNEQFF. This chain links TRBV3-1 (or the pseudogene TRBV3-2) with TRBJ2-1; 12 nucleotides match TRBD2. This CDR3 contains 15 residues. Trimming took 3 bases from V and 5 from J; bases not matched to a gene: 2. The germline V gene has CDR1 LGHDT and CDR2 YNNKEL (reference sequence).

In nucleotides, the CDR3 is TGTGCCAGCAGCTTAGGTGTCCTCTCTCTTAACTATGGCTACACCTTC. The encoded protein is CASSLGVLSLNYGYTF. The gene calls are TRBV13 and TRBJ1-2; D remains unclear. Between the trimmed V and J ends, which lost 0 bases and 1 base, there was a span of 12 bases. The CDR3 covers 16 residues. Germline CDR1 and CDR2: PRHDT and FYEKMQ (reference sequence).

The gene calls are TRBV9 and TRBJ2-2; tentatively, D is TRBD1 (6 bases). Trimming took 0 bases from V and 0 from J, leaving 9 bases between them. Per the germline V gene, CDR1 is SGDLS and CDR2 is YYNGEE. This CDR3 region has 16 residues. As DNA, the CDR3 is TGTGCCAGCAGCGTAGGGGGGACACCGAACACCGGGGAGCTGTTTTTT. It specifies CASSVGGTPNTGELFF. The whole variable domain, remainder taken from reference TRBV9 and TRBJ2-2, is DSGVTQTPKHLITATGQRVTLRCSPRSGDLSVYWYQQSLDQGLQFLIQYYNGEERAKGNILERFSAQQFPDLHSELNLSSLELGDSALYFCASSVGGTPNTGELFFGEGSRLTVL.

The J gene is TRBJ1-1, the V gene TRBV5-1; the D gene is possibly TRBD1 (5 bases). V was clipped by 2 bases and J by 4 bases, with 12 bases between them. The CDR3 consists of 14 residues. CDR1 and CDR2 from the germline V gene are SGHRS and YFSETQ. Here the CDR3 DNA reads TGCGCCAGCAGCTTCCAGGGAGGAGGCACTGAAGCTTTCTTT. This codes for CASSFQGGGTEAFF.

CDR3 in amino acids: CASSEKTGDGYTF. CDR3 coding DNA: TGTGCCAGCAGTGAAAAGACAGGGGATGGCTACACCTTC. V gene TRBV6-1 combines with J gene TRBJ1-2; 8 nucleotides match TRBD1. V was pared by 2 bases and J by 6 bases, with 2 bases of the junction left unmatched. The CDR3 length is 13 residues. Germline CDR1 and CDR2: MNHNS and SASEGT.